These 19 T cell receptor beta chains were all obtained from the same sample, sequenced in a study of blood T cells in healthy people across ages. A J-beta primer mix and a sample-barcoded 5' primer were used in a second PCR of about 7 to 12 cycles. TCRdb passed the 5' RACE reads through MiXCR, listing each CDR3 protein once. The data hold some 1.4 million distinct CDR3 sequences, with around 39% observed a single time. The source material was blood. Receptors were obtained from a woman aged 18-35 years in good health.

The chain uses TRBV12-3 or TRBV12-4 and TRBJ1-2, with a possible D match to TRBD1 (5 bases). This CDR3 is 15 amino acids long. The V gene lost 1 base and the J gene lost 5 bases, with 14 bases spanning the gap. This CDR3 reads CASSLVGGINYGYTF. CDR3 DNA: TGTGCCAGCAGTTTAGTCGGGGGAATAAATTATGGCTACACCTTC.

The table lists this clonotype with a few counts. This chain links TRBV12-3 or TRBV12-4 with TRBJ2-1, with 7 bases identical to TRBD1. The CDR3 has 15 amino acids. V dropped 6 bases and J dropped 2; count of bases not matched to a gene: 7. The CDR3 nucleotides read TGTGCCAGCAGCCAAGACAGGGTAGCCTACAATGAGCAGTTCTTC. It translates to CASSQDRVAYNEQFF.

The V gene is TRBV20-1, the J gene TRBJ2-7; 7 bases align to TRBD1. The junction had 9 bases not matched to a gene; V was cut back by 5 bases and J by 2 bases. Germline V gives CDR1 DFQATT, CDR2 SNEGSKA (reference sequence). This CDR3 has 14 residues. The CDR3 loop reads CSAVDRDKAYEQYF. The DNA for the CDR3 is TGCAGTGCTGTAGACAGGGACAAAGCCTACGAGCAGTACTTC.

On this clonotype: Just one base apart from a much larger clone, this may be a read error. The chain recombines TRBV7-8 with TRBJ2-3; no reliable D call. Germline V lookup: CDR1 SGHVS, CDR2 FQNEAQ. The CDR3 covers 14 residues. The CDR3 region has the DNA TGTACCAGCAGCTCTTTGAACCCGCCAGATACGCAGTATTTT. As protein: CTSSSLNPPDTQYF.

This clonotype has just one count. This rearrangement joins TRBV20-1 to TRBJ2-1; 11 positions match TRBD1. The end of the DNA fits TRBJ2-7 better, so the J call may be wrong. CDR3 length: 16 residues. Germline assignment: CDR1 DFQATT and CDR2 SNEGSKA (reference sequence). Written as DNA, the CDR3 is TGCAGTGCTAGAGGGGGGACAGGGGGTTCCTACAATGAGCAGTACTTC. Protein sequence: CSARGGTGGSYNEQYF.

The chain carries TRBV20-1 and TRBJ2-7, with TRBD2 as a possible D gene (5 bases). V was pared by 3 bases and J by 0 bases, with 12 bases between. This CDR3 is 14 amino acids long. Germline values: CDR1 DFQATT, CDR2 SNEGSKA (reference sequence). DNA of the CDR3: TGCAGTGCTAGTGCGGGCTCCCTCTCCTACGAGCAGTACTTC. This encodes CSASAGSLSYEQYF.

The chain employs TRBV20-1 and TRBJ2-3; 13 nucleotides align to TRBD2. CDR1 DFQATT and CDR2 SNEGSKA come from the germline V gene (reference sequence). The length of the CDR3 is 16 residues. The V gene end was trimmed by 3 bases and the J gene end by 2 bases; junction bases not matched to a gene: 5. The CDR3 region is CSASRLAGGPTDTQYF. The CDR3 DNA is TGCAGTGCTAGCCGACTAGCGGGGGGTCCCACAGATACGCAGTATTTT.

This clonotype was observed a few times. The chain couples TRBV20-1 to TRBJ1-4; 7 bases are a match to TRBD1. J gave up 8 bases and V 1 base, and 10 bases lay outside the gene matches. The CDR3 sequence is 15 residues long. From germline, CDR1 is DFQATT and CDR2 SNEGSKA (reference sequence). CDR3 DNA sequence: TGCAGTGCTAGAGGCGACTACAGGGGCGGGGAAAAACTGTTTTTT. Translating it yields CSARGDYRGGEKLFF.

The V and J genes are TRBV6-5 and TRBJ2-2; TRBD1 is a possible D gene (6 bases). The V gene's germline CDR1 is MNHEY and CDR2 SVGAGI. There are 14 residues in the CDR3. Trimming took off 6 bases at V and 5 bases at J, with 13 bases between the two ends. CDR3 nucleotides: TGTGCCAGCAGGACCGGGACACAGACCGGGGAGCTGTTTTTT. Its translation: CASRTGTQTGELFF.

This clonotype showed up just a few times. The rearrangement links TRBV12-3 or TRBV12-4 to TRBJ1-1; the match to TRBD1 covers 7 bases. J lost 1 base, V lost 5 bases, and 13 bases had no gene match. The CDR3 is made up of 17 amino acids. This chain's CDR3 is CASSHYLTGLPNTEAFF. CDR3 coding DNA: TGTGCCAGCAGTCACTACTTGACAGGGTTACCGAACACTGAAGCTTTCTTT.

This clonotype was observed a few times. The chain joins TRBV11-2 to TRBJ2-7, with D possibly TRBD1 on 7 matching bases. Germline V gene lookup returns CDR1 SGHAT and CDR2 FQNNGV. V was clipped by 5 bases and J by 2 bases, with 16 bases between them. This CDR3 is 15 amino acids long. The CDR3 sequence is CASSPRAGQTYEQYF. For the CDR3, the DNA is TGTGCCAGCAGCCCTAGGGCGGGACAGACCTACGAGCAGTACTTC.

This clonotype occurred a few times. The V gene is TRBV7-9, the J gene TRBJ2-5; 9 bases line up with TRBD2. The CDR3 length is 17 residues. The V and J ends lost 1 base and 4 bases, in that order; junction bases with no gene match: 10. Germline-derived CDR1 and CDR2 are SEHNR and FQNEAQ (reference sequence). DNA of the CDR3: TGTGCCAGCAGCTTAGGGTTAGCGGGAGACCTCCCAGAGACCCAGTACTTC. It codes for CASSLGLAGDLPETQYF. Variable domain in full (rest from reference TRBV7-9 and TRBJ2-5): DTGVSQNPRHKITKRGQNVTFRCDPISEHNRLYWYRQTLGQGPEFLTYFQNEAQLEKSRLLSDRFSAERPKGSFSTLEIQRTEQGDSAMYLCASSLGLAGDLPETQYFGPGTRLLVL.

This clonotype was detected a few times. V is TRBV7-2 and J is TRBJ2-1; 11 bases match TRBD2. The trim removed 1 base at V and 15 bases at J, leaving 5 bases unmatched. The CDR3 spans 13 residues. Germline values: CDR1 SGHTA, CDR2 FQGNSA. DNA of the CDR3: TGTGCCAGCAGCTTAGTTGTAGCGGGAGGGCGGTTCTTC. Protein: CASSLVVAGGRFF. Combining the CDR3 with reference TRBV7-2 and TRBJ2-1 gives the whole variable domain GAGVSQSPSNKVTEKGKDVELRCDPISGHTALYWYRQSLGQGLEFLIYFQGNSAPDKSGLPSDRFSAERTGGSVSTLTIQRTQQEDSAVYLCASSLVVAGGRFFGPGTRLTVL.

The chain couples TRBV5-6 to TRBJ2-3; D is unresolved. CDR3 size: 16 residues. Germline loops: CDR1 SGHDT, CDR2 YYEEEE. The V gene lost 0 bases and the J gene lost 7 bases, with 18 bases spanning the gap. The CDR3 DNA is TGTGCCAGCAGCTTGGCCGAAACCCGCCATCGCAATACGCAGTATTTT. This sequence encodes CASSLAETRHRNTQYF.

This clonotype has only a few counts. The genes are TRBV5-1 and TRBJ2-5; 14 bases are a match to TRBD2. The germline V gene has CDR1 SGHRS and CDR2 YFSETQ. CDR3 length: 15 residues. V lost 4 bases to trimming and J lost 3 bases; unmatched junction nucleotides: 2. The CDR3 bases are TGCGCCAGCAGCATGACTAGCGGGAGGGAAGAGACCCAGTACTTC. Translated: CASSMTSGREETQYF.

The J gene is TRBJ2-1, the V gene TRBV7-3; D ambiguous. Per the germline V gene, CDR1 is SGHTA and CDR2 is FQGTGA. The CDR3 is 12 residues long. Trimming took 7 bases from V and 7 from J, leaving 11 bases between them. For the CDR3, the DNA is TGTGCCAGCACCGATTTGGGGAATGAGCAGTTCTTC. This sequence encodes CASTDLGNEQFF.

The V call is TRBV2, the J call TRBJ1-1, with D tentatively TRBD1 (5 bases). With 4 bases removed from V and 0 bases from J, the gap between germline ends came to 12 bases. This CDR3 is built from 15 residues. Germline lookup yields CDR1 SNHLY and CDR2 FYNNEI. The CDR3 reads CASSASTGLNTEAFF. The CDR3 DNA sequence: TGTGCCAGCAGTGCCTCTACGGGGCTGAACACTGAAGCTTTCTTT.

This clonotype was observed many times. V gene TRBV3-1 combines with J gene TRBJ2-5, with 8 bases fitting TRBD2. V lost 6 bases to trimming and J lost 3 bases; unmatched junction nucleotides: 3. Germline values: CDR1 LGHDT, CDR2 YNNKEL (reference sequence). The CDR3 extends over 13 amino acids. The CDR3 sequence is CASSRSGEETQYF. Written as DNA, the CDR3 is TGTGCCAGCAGTCGTAGCGGGGAAGAGACCCAGTACTTC.

The chain is built from TRBV5-1 and TRBJ2-7, with TRBD2 matching over 9 bases. This CDR3 contains 12 residues. J lost 6 bases, V lost 6 bases, and 4 bases had no gene match. In germline, CDR1 is SGHRS, CDR2 YFSETQ. CDR3 sequence: CASTAGGPEQYF. In nucleotides, the CDR3 is TGCGCCAGCACGGCGGGAGGGCCCGAGCAGTACTTC.